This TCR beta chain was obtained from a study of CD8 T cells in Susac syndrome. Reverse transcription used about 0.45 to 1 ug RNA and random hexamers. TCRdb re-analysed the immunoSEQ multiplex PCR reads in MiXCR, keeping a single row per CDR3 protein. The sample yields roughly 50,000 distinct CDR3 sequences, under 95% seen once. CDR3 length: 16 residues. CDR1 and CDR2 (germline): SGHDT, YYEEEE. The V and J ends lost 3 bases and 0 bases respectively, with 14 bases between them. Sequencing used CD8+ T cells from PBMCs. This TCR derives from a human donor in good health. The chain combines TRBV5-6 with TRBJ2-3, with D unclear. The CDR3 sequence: CASSWPDGTSTDTQYF. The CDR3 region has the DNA TGTGCCAGCAGCTGGCCGGACGGCACTAGCACAGATACGCAGTATTTT.